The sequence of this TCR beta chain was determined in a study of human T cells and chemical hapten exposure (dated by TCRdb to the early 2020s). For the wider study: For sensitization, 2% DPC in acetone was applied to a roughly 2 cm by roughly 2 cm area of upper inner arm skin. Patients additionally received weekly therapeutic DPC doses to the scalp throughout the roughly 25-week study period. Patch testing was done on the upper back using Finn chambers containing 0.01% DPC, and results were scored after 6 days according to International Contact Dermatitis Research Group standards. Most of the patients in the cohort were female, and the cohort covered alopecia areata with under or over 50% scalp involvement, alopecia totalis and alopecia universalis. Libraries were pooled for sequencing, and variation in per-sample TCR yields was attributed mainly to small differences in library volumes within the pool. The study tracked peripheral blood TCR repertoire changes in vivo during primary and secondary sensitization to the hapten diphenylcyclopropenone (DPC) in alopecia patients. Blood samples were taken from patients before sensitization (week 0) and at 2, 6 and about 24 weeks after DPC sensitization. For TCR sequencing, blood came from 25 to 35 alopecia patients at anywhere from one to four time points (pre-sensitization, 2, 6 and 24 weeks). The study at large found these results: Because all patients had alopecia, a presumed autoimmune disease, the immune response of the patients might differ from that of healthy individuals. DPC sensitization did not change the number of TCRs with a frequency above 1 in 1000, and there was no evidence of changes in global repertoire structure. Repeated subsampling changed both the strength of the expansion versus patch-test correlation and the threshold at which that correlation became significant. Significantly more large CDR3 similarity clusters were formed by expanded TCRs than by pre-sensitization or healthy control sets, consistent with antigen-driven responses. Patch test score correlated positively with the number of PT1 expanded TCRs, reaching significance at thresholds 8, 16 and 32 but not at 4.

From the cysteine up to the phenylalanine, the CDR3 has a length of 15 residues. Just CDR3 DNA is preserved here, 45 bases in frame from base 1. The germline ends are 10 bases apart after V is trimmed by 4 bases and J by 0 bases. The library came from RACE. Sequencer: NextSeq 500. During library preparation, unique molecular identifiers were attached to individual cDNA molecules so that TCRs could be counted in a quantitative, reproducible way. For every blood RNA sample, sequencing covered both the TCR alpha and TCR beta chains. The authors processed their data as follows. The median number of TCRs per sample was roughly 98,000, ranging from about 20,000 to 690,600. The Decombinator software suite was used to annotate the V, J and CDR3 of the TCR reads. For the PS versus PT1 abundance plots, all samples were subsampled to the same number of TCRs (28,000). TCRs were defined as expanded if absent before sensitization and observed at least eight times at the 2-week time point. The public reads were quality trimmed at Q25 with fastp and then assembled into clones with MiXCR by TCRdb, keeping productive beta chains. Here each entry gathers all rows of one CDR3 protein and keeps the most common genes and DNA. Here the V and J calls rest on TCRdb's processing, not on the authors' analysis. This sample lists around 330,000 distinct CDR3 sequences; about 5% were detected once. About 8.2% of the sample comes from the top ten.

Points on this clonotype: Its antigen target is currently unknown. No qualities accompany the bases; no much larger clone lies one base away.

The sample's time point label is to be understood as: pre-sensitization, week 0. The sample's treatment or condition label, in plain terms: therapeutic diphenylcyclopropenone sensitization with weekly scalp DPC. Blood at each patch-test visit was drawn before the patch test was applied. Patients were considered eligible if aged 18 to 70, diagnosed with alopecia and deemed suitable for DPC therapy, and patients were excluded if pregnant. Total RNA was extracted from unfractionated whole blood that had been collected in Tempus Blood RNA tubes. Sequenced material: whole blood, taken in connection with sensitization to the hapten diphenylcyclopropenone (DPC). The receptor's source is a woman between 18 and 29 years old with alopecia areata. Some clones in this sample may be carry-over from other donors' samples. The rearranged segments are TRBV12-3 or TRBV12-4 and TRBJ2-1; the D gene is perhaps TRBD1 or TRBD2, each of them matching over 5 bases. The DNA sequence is TGTGCCAGCAGTTGGGACCGCAGCTCCTACAATGAGCAGTTCTTC. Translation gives CASSWDRSSYNEQFF.